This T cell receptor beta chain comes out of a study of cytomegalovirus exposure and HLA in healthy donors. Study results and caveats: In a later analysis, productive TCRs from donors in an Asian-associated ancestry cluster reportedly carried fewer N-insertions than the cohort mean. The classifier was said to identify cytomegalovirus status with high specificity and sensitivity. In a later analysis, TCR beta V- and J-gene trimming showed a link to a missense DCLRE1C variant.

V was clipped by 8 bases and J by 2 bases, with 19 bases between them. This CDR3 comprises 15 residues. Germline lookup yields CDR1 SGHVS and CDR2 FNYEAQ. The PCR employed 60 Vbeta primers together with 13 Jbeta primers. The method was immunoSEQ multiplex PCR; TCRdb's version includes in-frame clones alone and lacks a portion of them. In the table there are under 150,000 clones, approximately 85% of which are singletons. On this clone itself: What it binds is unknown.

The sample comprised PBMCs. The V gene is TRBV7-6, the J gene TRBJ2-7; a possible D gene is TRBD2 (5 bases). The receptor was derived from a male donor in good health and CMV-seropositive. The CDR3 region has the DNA TGTGCCAGCCGGGAATTCCCCGGTCCCGCCTACGAGCAGTACTTC. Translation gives CASREFPGPAYEQYF.